This TCR beta chain was profiled in a study of human T cells and chemical hapten exposure. MiXCR, run by TCRdb on the RACE reads, gives a single entry per CDR3 protein. Here the sample spans more than 150,000 distinct CDR3 sequences, roughly 30% being singletons. This CDR3 spans 16 amino acids. Trimming removed 0 bases from V and 3 bases from J, with 14 bases in between. The germline V gene has CDR1 DFQATT and CDR2 SNEGSKA (reference sequence). The time point was: pre-sensitization, week 0. Treatment defined: therapeutic diphenylcyclopropenone sensitization with weekly scalp DPC. Sample donors consisted of patients with alopecia, aged 18 to 70 years, who were suitable for DPC.

The source material was whole blood, sampled in connection with sensitization to the hapten diphenylcyclopropenone (DPC). V usage is TRBV20-1 and J usage is TRBJ2-2, with a tentative D call TRBD2 (6 bases). The sequence was obtained from a woman in her twenties or thirties with alopecia areata. Some clones in this sample may be carry-over from other donors' samples. As DNA, the CDR3 is TGCAGTGCTAGAGATGGCGGGGCGGGGTACACCGGGGAGCTGTTTTTT. It specifies CSARDGGAGYTGELFF.